Each of the 5 T cell receptor beta chains below was sequenced from the same sample in a study of blood T cell repertoires in COVID-19 (dated by TCRdb to 2020 to 2021). Preparation of the library involved the immunoSEQ multiplex PCR assay. TCRdb carries this immuneACCESS record with in-frame sequences only. Its versions omit some clonotypes, under half of them owing to an unresolved V gene in the studies checked, with the rest unexplained. This sample has some 220,000 clones in its table, and roughly 80% of those were observed once. Roughly 5.5% of the sample goes to the ten largest clones. Sequences were obtained from peripheral blood. Receptors were obtained from a woman aged 70 to 79 with COVID-19, enrolled during active disease.

The gene calls are TRBV9 and TRBJ1-3, with no clear D. Trimming pared 0 bases from V and 4 bases from J, leaving 5 bases between. Germline V CDR1 and CDR2: SGDLS, YYNGEE. CDR3 length equals 13 residues. CDR3 residues: CASSVGGGNTIYF. CDR3 sequence (DNA): TGTGCCAGCAGCGTAGGAGGCGGAAACACCATATATTTT.

The chain recombines TRBV6-4 with TRBJ2-1; 9 bases are shared with TRBD2. After removal of 4 bases from V and 1 base from J, the junction contained 5 bases not matched to a gene. The CDR3 has 16 residues. The germline CDR1 and CDR2 sequences are MRHNA and SNTAGT. Here the CDR3 reads CASSAKREVSYNEQFF. CDR3 nucleotides: TGTGCCAGCAGTGCCAAGCGGGAGGTATCCTACAATGAGCAGTTCTTC.

This chain connects TRBV5-1 to TRBJ1-6, with D unclear. The CDR3 totals 15 residues. Germline V lookup: CDR1 SGHRS, CDR2 YFSETQ. V shed 0 bases and J shed 6 bases, with 10 bases lying between them. The CDR3 nucleotides read TGCGCCAGCAGCTTGGAGGAGAAGAGTAATTCACCCCTCCACTTT. Amino acids: CASSLEEKSNSPLHF.

The gene calls are TRBV6-2 or TRBV6-3 and TRBJ2-3; 8 nucleotides line up with TRBD2. V shed 4 bases and J 7 bases; nucleotides not matched to a gene: 4. Germline values: CDR1 MNHEY, CDR2 SVGEGT. The CDR3 is 13 residues long. This CDR3 is CASSSGLANTQYF. The CDR3 DNA reads as TGTGCCAGCAGTTCCGGACTAGCCAATACGCAGTATTTT.

This chain links TRBV7-9 with TRBJ1-1; D call uncertain. Germline V gene sequence: CDR1 SEHNR, CDR2 FQNEAQ (reference sequence). Between the trimmed V and J ends, which lost 4 bases and 4 bases, there was a span of 16 bases. The length of the CDR3 is 15 residues. The CDR3 region has the DNA TGTGCCAGCAGCTCCAGCGCACTGGCTCTCACTGAAGCTTTCTTT. Its translation is CASSSSALALTEAFF.